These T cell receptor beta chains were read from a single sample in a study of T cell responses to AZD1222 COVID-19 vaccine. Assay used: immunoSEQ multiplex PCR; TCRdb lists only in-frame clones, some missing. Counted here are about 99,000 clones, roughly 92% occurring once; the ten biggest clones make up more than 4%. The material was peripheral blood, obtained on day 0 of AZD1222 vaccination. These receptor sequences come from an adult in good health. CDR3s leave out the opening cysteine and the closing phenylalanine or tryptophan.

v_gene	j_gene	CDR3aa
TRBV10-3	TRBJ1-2	AISERQGDGGYT
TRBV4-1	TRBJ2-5	ASSQDRGQQETQY
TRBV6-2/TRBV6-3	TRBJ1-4	ASSSTSEKLF
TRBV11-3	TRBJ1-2	ASSLAPCKGSSSGNGYT
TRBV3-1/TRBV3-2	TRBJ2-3	ASSQDRAGQPEYTQY
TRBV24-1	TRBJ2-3	ATSEPGMVSTDTQY
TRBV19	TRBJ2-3	ASSKPEGSDTQY
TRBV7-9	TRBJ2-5	ASSFPPSPKTEETQY
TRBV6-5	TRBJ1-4	ASSPRGYEKLF
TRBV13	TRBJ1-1	ASSLEGSSRPF
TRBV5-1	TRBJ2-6	ASSFSGGLANVLT
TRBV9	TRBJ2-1	ASSPLAGPSNEQF
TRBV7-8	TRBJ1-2	ASSLADGGYYGYT
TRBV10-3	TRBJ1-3	AIGQSSGNTIY
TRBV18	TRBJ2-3	ASSPRQDTDTQY
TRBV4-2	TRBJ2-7	ASSPTGVDGFDEQY
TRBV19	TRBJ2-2	ASSIEAGWAGELF
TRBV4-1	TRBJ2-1	ASSQWLTGIVEQF
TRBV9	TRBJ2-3	ASAGDTQY
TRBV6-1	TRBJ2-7	ASSEGILAGGYEQY
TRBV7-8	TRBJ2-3	ASSLAGLAGGSDTQY
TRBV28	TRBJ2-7	ASSFSGRFTEQY